This T cell receptor (beta chain) was sequenced for a study of T-cell memory formation after mild COVID-19 (dated by TCRdb to the early 2020s). Looking at the study overall: TCR sequence clusters from the two donors were largely donor specific. In a couple of donors, T-cell clones that expanded and contracted after mild COVID-19 were followed by sequencing TCRalpha and TCRbeta repertoires longitudinally. The cohort was made up of two young adult volunteers, one female and one male, who were previously healthy.

CDR1 and CDR2 are read off the germline V gene as MGHDK and SYGVNS. Inclusive of the bounding cysteine and phenylalanine, the CDR3 is 14 residues long. Solely the CDR3 DNA is kept, with 42 bases framed from the first base. The V end loses 7 bases and the J end loses 0 bases, and a stretch of 11 bases separates them. This clonotype was found many times. The clone's antigen remains unknown. Base-call qualities are not available, and no considerably larger clone is one nucleotide away. General conclusions and limits of the study: Whether the second-wave clones peaking on day 37 were SARS-CoV-2 specific was not confirmed. Clones that contracted from day 15 to 85 showed balanced CD4/CD8 phenotypes, whereas a second wave of clones that expanded from day 15 to 37 leaned towards CD4+. The study covered only a couple of mild cases, and larger cohorts including severe cases with pre-infection samples were considered necessary. Contracting CD4+ clones appeared mostly in the CM and EM memory subsets, whereas CD8+ clones were enriched in EMRA. Some responding clones were found in pre-infection memory, which suggests that pre-existing cross-reactive memory T cells took part in the SARS-CoV-2 response.

PBMCs were isolated by Ficoll-Paque density gradient centrifugation. Sequencing was carried out with an Illumina NovaSeq 6000. TCRalpha and TCRbeta cDNA libraries were constructed by 5'RACE with constant-segment primers, with sample barcodes and unique molecular identifiers being introduced. RNA was extracted from every sample with Trizol reagent. The libraries were amplified in two PCR steps, and the second step added a second sample barcode and Illumina TruSeq adapters. Sequencing of the libraries was done on an Illumina NovaSeq, producing 2 x 150 bp paired-end reads. Per the source publication's procedure: Demultiplexing of reads and collapsing into UMI-guided consensus sequences were performed with migec v1.2.7. Using mixcr v2.1.11, the UMI consensuses were aligned to TRA and TRB V and J templates and assembled into clonotypes. Clonotypes were classified as expanded or contracted when called significant by both edgeR and NoisET, with noise models trained on biological replicates. edgeR calls used a false discovery rate-adjusted p below 0.01 and a log2 fold-change threshold of 1. As an exploratory analysis of dynamics, PCA with hierarchical clustering was applied to max-normalized trajectories of the 1000 most abundant clonotypes. Separately sequenced CD4+ and CD8+ repertoires were used to assign a CD4 or CD8 phenotype to each responding clone. In TCRdb, the public reads were trimmed at Q25 with fastp and aligned with MiXCR, with productive beta chains retained. Rows matching on CDR3 protein sequence are summarized as one entry with the most common DNA and genes. TCRdb's processing, not the study's, gives the V and J calls here. A total of approximately 340,000 distinct CDR3 sequences appear in this sample, over 10% of them only once. Of the sample, 20% to 25% is held by the ten largest clones.

This TCR was recovered from a man between 18 and 29 years old who had mild COVID-19 (a few samples of this study predate the infection). The sample titles of this study are shuffled in the database, so cell type and time point are left out; the donor was told from shared clones. The specimen was PBMCs or a T cell subset sorted from them (not recorded which). The V and J segments used are TRBV25-1 and TRBJ2-3, with TRBD2 perhaps the D gene, on 7 matching bases. The DNA reads TGTGCCAGCACGGGGGGCTTAAGCACAGATACGCAGTATTTT. Translated, it reads CASTGGLSTDTQYF. The variable domain in full, with residues beyond the CDR3 obtained from the reference TRBV25-1 and TRBJ2-3 genes, is EADIYQTPRYLVIGTGKKITLECSQTMGHDKMYWYQQDPGMELHLIHYSYGVNSTEKGDLSSESTVSRIRTEHFPLTLESARPSHTSQYLCASTGGLSTDTQYFGPGTRLTVL.